In its sample, the clone carrying this TCR beta chain was seen a few times. Samples came from patients with localized non-small cell lung adenocarcinoma. This record belongs to a study of CD4 and CD8 cells across lung adenocarcinoma regions. This CDR3 comprises 13 residues. With 4 bases removed from V and 9 bases from J, the gap between germline ends came to 13 bases. The germline gives CDR1 SGHDN, CDR2 FVKESK. One entry per CDR3 protein, called by TCRdb with MiXCR from the PCR reads. There are about 12,000 distinct CDR3 sequences in the sample; under 75% occur only once, and about 36% lies in the top ten.

The source is a female donor with lung adenocarcinoma. The CD4 and CD8 labels of this study may be unreliable. Sequencing used CD8+ T cells from the margin of a lung tumor. J is TRBJ2-1 and V is TRBV14, with D perhaps given as TRBD1 or TRBD2 (5 bases each). The CDR3 nucleotides read TGTGCCAGCAGCCTGGGGGTGTGGAGTGAGCAGTTCTTC. This encodes CASSLGVWSEQFF. The full variable domain, with the rest looked up from reference TRBV14 and TRBJ2-1, is EAGVTQFPSHSVIEKGQTVTLRCDPISGHDNLYWYRRVMGKEIKFLLHFVKESKQDESGMPNNRFLAERTGGTYSTLKVQPAELEDSGVYFCASSLGVWSEQFFGPGTRLTVL.